This TCR beta chain was sequenced for a study of blood T cell repertoires in COVID-19. Overall study: The cDNA or gDNA used as material had been derived from T cells, B-cell-depleted T cells, or PBMCs.

Profiling relied on immunoSEQ multiplex PCR, and the TCRdb table lists in-frame clones only, not all of them. The repertoire includes roughly 100,000 clones, approximately 77% of them detected once, and roughly a tenth sits in the top ten. This CDR3 is built from 14 residues. The V and J ends lost 2 bases and 3 bases respectively, with 8 bases between them. CDR1 and CDR2 from the germline V gene are SGHRS and YFSETQ. The rearrangement links TRBV5-1 to TRBJ2-2, with unresolved D. This sequence originates from a woman of 80 years or more with acute or convalescent COVID-19. Sequencing was performed on peripheral blood. CDR3 coding DNA: TGCGCCAGCAGCTTTGCGGCAGACACCGGGGAGCTGTTTTTT. It codes for CASSFAADTGELFF.